These 16 T cell receptor beta chains share one sample of origin, sequenced in a study of blood T cell repertoires in COVID-19. TCRdb's copy holds only in-frame clones and misses some; the assay was immunoSEQ multiplex PCR. The sample shows approximately 150,000 clones, around 86% of them seen only once. The sequenced sample consisted of PBMCs or T cells enriched from blood (not recorded which). The receptors come from a man aged 60-69 years who had recovered from COVID-19.

The chain carries TRBV5-1 and TRBJ2-3; 16 bases fit TRBD2. The CDR3 loop spans 20 amino acids. Per germline, CDR1 SGHRS and CDR2 YFSETQ. The V and J ends lost 0 bases and 2 bases, in that order; junction bases with no gene match: 9. CDR3 sequence (DNA): TGCGCCAGCAGCTTGGACCCGGGACTAGCGGGGGGGCCTTCCACAGATACGCAGTATTTT. It is translated as CASSLDPGLAGGPSTDTQYF.

In its sample, this clone was seen once. The genes are TRBV18 and TRBJ2-7; 7 nucleotides line up with TRBD1. The CDR3 runs to 13 residues. Germline V gene sequence: CDR1 KGHSH, CDR2 LQKENI. V was pared by 10 bases and J by 6 bases, with 12 bases of the junction left unmatched. The CDR3 DNA sequence: TGTGCCACCCACGACAGGGTTGACTCCGAGCAGTACTTC. Protein product: CATHDRVDSEQYF.

CDR3 sequence reads: CASSPAGTPNTDTQYF. DNA for the CDR3: TGCGCCAGCAGCCCCGCCGGGACTCCGAACACAGATACGCAGTATTTT. The chain couples TRBV5-1 to TRBJ2-3; D possibly corresponds to TRBD2 (6 bases). Germline CDR1 and CDR2: SGHRS and YFSETQ. The ends were cut back, 4 bases at V and 2 bases at J, with 17 bases in the middle. The CDR3 sequence is 16 residues long.

Written as DNA, the CDR3 is TGCGCCAGCAGCCAAGAGCGGGGGCCAAGCACAGATACGCAGTATTTT. This translates into CASSQERGPSTDTQYF. The chain employs TRBV5-1 and TRBJ2-3; 8 bases fit TRBD2. The J segment lost 0 bases and the V segment lost 4 bases, leaving 7 bases of the junction unmatched. In germline, CDR1 is SGHRS, CDR2 YFSETQ. This CDR3 region has 16 residues.

This rearrangement joins TRBV28 to TRBJ1-3; 7 positions agree with TRBD1. The J segment lost 0 bases and the V segment lost 8 bases, leaving 1 base of the junction unmatched. Germline CDR1 and CDR2: MDHEN and SYDVKM. The CDR3 sequence is 13 residues long. CDR3 sequence: CASRTGSGNTIYF. CDR3 coding DNA: TGTGCCAGCCGGACAGGCTCTGGAAACACCATATATTTT.

The chain uses TRBV7-8 and TRBJ1-5; 8 bases map to TRBD1. The germline gives CDR1 SGHVS, CDR2 FQNEAQ. CDR3 length: 14 amino acids. V lost 4 bases to trimming and J lost 4 bases; unmatched junction nucleotides: 3. Here the CDR3 DNA reads TGTGCCAGCAGCTCCTGGACAGGGAATCAGCCCCAGCATTTT. Protein product: CASSSWTGNQPQHF.

V is TRBV24-1 and J is TRBJ1-2; 9 bases line up with TRBD1. Germline CDR1 reads KGHDR; CDR2 reads SFDVKD. The CDR3 runs 16 residues. V lost 3 bases, J lost 6 bases, and 10 bases stayed unmatched. The CDR3 here is CATSDPGTGTFDGYTF. The CDR3 nucleotides are TGTGCCACCAGTGATCCCGGGACAGGGACGTTTGATGGCTACACCTTC.

V usage is TRBV15 and J usage is TRBJ2-7; the D gene is possibly TRBD1 (6 bases). V was pared by 1 base and J by 2 bases, with 9 bases between. The germline gives CDR1 LNHNV, CDR2 YYDKDF (reference sequence). There are 14 residues in the CDR3. The CDR3 DNA reads TGTGCCACCAGCAGAGCAGGGGCCGCCTACGAGCAGTACTTC. This translates into CATSRAGAAYEQYF.

The sample holds many counts of this clone. The gene calls are TRBV6-1 and TRBJ2-3, with 7 bases matching TRBD1. The CDR3 runs 18 residues. Germline V gene sequence: CDR1 MNHNS, CDR2 SASEGT. With V trimmed by 2 bases and J by 1 base, 12 bases remained unmatched. CDR3 bases: TGTGCCAGCAGTGAAAAGGACAGGATTTATCTGGGCACAGATACGCAGTATTTT. It yields the protein CASSEKDRIYLGTDTQYF.

CDR3 nucleotides: TGTGCCAGCAGCCAAGAGAATAGCCACGAGCAGTACTTC. Its translation is CASSQENSHEQYF. The J gene is TRBJ2-7, the V gene TRBV4-2; D gene uncertain. The germline V gene has CDR1 LGHNA and CDR2 YNFKEQ. The CDR3 length is 13 residues. V shed 0 bases and J shed 5 bases, with 8 bases lying between them.

The gene calls are TRBV10-3 and TRBJ1-5, with a tentative D call TRBD1 (5 bases). Trimming took off 4 bases at V and 7 bases at J, with 8 bases between the two ends. Germline V gene lookup returns CDR1 ENHRY and CDR2 SYGVKD. The CDR3 loop spans 12 amino acids. In DNA form, the CDR3 reads TGTGCCATCAGTGCTAGGGGACAGCCCCAGCATTTT. Its translation: CAISARGQPQHF.

The chain recombines TRBV5-1 with TRBJ1-1; TRBD1 matches 7 bases. With 1 base clipped from V and 1 base from J, the junction kept 1 base outside the gene matches. The CDR3 runs 14 residues. The germline V gene encodes CDR1 SGHRS and CDR2 YFSETQ. Written as DNA, the CDR3 is TGCGCCAGCAGCTTGCAGGGGGGGAACACTGAAGCTTTCTTT. It translates to CASSLQGGNTEAFF.

The chain recombines TRBV25-1 with TRBJ1-6; D remains ambiguous. Trimming removed 6 bases at V and 9 bases at J, with 18 bases between. This CDR3 is built from 15 residues. Per the germline V gene, CDR1 is MGHDK and CDR2 is SYGVNS. The CDR3 DNA sequence: TGTGCCAGCAGGACACCCGGGAGTCTGGGTTCACCCCTCCACTTT. It specifies CASRTPGSLGSPLHF.

The chain has TRBV28 and TRBJ2-7; TRBD1 matches 7 bases. CDR3 size: 13 residues. The germline gives CDR1 MDHEN, CDR2 SYDVKM. V gave up 6 bases and J gave up 4 bases; unmatched junction bases: 6. This CDR3 is CASSLPGQYEQYF. In DNA, the CDR3 is TGTGCCAGCAGCCTACCGGGACAGTACGAGCAGTACTTC.

The chain has TRBV6-4 and TRBJ2-3; 7 bases align to TRBD2. The CDR3 contains 16 residues. Losses at the gene ends were 6 bases for V and 2 bases for J; bases not matched to a gene: 11. The germline V gene encodes CDR1 MRHNA and CDR2 SNTAGT. CDR3 in amino acids: CASSPTPSGPTDTQYF. CDR3 DNA: TGTGCCAGCAGCCCTACACCTAGCGGACCCACAGATACGCAGTATTTT.

The rearrangement joins TRBV18 to TRBJ2-3; TRBD1 might be the D (6 bases). The length of the CDR3 is 12 residues. Germline loops: CDR1 KGHSH, CDR2 LQKENI. The V gene lost 2 bases and the J gene lost 6 bases, with 6 bases spanning the gap. For the CDR3, the DNA is TGTGCCAGCTCACCAAGGGGGGATACGCAGTATTTT. This sequence encodes CASSPRGDTQYF.